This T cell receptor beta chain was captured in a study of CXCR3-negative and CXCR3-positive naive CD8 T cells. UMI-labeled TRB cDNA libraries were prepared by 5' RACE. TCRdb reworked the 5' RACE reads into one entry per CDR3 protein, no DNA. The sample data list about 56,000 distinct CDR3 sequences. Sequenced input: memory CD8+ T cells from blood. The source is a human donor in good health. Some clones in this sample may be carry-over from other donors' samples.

CDR3 in amino acids: CASSSGGSYNEQFF. The chain is built from TRBV27 and TRBJ2-1. Germline V CDR1 and CDR2: MNHEY, SMNVEV (reference sequence). The CDR3 totals 14 residues.